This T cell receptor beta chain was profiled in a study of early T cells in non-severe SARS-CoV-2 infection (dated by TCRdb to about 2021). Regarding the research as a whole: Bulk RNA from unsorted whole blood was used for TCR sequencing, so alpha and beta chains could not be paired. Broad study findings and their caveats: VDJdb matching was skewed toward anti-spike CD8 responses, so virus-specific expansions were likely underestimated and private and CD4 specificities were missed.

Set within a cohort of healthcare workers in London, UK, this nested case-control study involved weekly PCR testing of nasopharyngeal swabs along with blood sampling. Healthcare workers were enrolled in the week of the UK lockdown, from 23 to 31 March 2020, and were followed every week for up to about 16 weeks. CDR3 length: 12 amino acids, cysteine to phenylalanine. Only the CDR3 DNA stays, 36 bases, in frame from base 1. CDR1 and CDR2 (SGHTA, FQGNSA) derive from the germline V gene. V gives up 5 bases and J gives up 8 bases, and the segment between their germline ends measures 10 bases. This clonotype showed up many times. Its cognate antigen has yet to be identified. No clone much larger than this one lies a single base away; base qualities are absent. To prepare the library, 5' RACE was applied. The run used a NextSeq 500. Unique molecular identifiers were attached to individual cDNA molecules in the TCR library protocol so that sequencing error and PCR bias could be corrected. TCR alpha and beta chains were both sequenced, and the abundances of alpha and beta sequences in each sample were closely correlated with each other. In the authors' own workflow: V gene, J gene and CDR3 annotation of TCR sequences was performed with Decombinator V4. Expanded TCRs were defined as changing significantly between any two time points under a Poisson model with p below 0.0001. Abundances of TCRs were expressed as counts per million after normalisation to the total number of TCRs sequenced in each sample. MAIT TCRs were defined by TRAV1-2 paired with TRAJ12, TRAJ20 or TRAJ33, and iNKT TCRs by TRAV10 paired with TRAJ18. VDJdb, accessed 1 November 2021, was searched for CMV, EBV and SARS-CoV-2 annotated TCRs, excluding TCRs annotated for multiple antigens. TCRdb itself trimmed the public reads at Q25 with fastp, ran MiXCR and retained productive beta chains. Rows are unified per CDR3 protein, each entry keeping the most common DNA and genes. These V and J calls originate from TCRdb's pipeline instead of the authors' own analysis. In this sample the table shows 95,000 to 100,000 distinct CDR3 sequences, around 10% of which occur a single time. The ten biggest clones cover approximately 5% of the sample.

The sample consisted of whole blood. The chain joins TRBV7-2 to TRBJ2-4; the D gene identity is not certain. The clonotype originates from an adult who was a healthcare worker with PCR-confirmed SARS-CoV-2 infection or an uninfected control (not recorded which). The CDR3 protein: CASSPRGYIQYF. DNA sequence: TGTGCCAGCAGCCCCCGAGGTTACATTCAGTACTTC. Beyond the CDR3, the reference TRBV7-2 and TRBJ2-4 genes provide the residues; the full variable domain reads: GAGVSQSPSNKVTEKGKDVELRCDPISGHTALYWYRQSLGQGLEFLIYFQGNSAPDKSGLPSDRFSAERTGGSVSTLTIQRTQQEDSAVYLCASSPRGYIQYFGAGTRLSVL.